One sample yielded the 28 T cell receptor beta chains listed below, sequenced in a study of blood T cell repertoires in COVID-19. Repertoires were generated with immunoSEQ multiplex PCR, while TCRdb's copy carries only in-frame clones and drops some. There are 650,000 to 800,000 clones in the sample; about nine tenths occur only once, and roughly 0.26% lies in the top ten. Sequencing used peripheral blood. The receptors stem from a woman between 18 and 29 years old with acute or convalescent COVID-19.

The rearrangement uses TRBV6-5 and TRBJ1-3; TRBD1 might be the D (5 bases). The CDR3 is 15 amino acids. V lost 8 bases and J 4 bases, leaving 18 bases between the germline ends. Germline values: CDR1 MNHEY, CDR2 SVGAGI. The CDR3 DNA sequence: TGTGCCAGCGGAATGGGACGCGGGGCCGGAAACACCATATATTTT. Its translation is CASGMGRGAGNTIYF.

This chain connects TRBV4-3 to TRBJ1-4; D is possibly TRBD1 (5 bases). V was trimmed by 0 bases and J by 5 bases, leaving 10 bases between them. The CDR3 contains 15 residues. CDR1 and CDR2 from the germline V gene are LGHNA and YSLEER. CDR3 nucleotides: TGCGCCAGCAGCCAAGATCATCAGGGAAATGAAAAACTGTTTTTT. Translating gives CASSQDHQGNEKLFF.

The chain carries TRBV4-1 and TRBJ1-5, with TRBD1 identical over 11 bases. V trimming: 1 base; J trimming: 2 bases; junction bases outside the gene matches: 1. The germline gives CDR1 MGHRA, CDR2 YSYEKL. CDR3 length equals 16 residues. The chain's CDR3 is CASSQGGQGGNQPQHF. DNA of the CDR3: TGCGCCAGCAGCCAAGGGGGACAGGGGGGCAATCAGCCCCAGCATTTT.

This rearrangement joins TRBV2 to TRBJ1-2; D might be TRBD1 (5 bases). The germline V gene encodes CDR1 SNHLY and CDR2 FYNNEI. Trimming cost V 6 bases and J 8 bases, with 19 bases left between them. This CDR3 has 14 amino acids. CDR3 residues: CASRGGDLLEGYTF. The CDR3 DNA follows: TGTGCCAGCAGGGGGGGGGACCTATTAGAAGGCTACACCTTC.

V and J are TRBV5-1 and TRBJ1-2; 9 bases are a match to TRBD1. This CDR3 comprises 14 residues. Germline V gene lookup returns CDR1 SGHRS and CDR2 YFSETQ. V was pared by 4 bases and J by 4 bases, with 5 bases of the junction left unmatched. In nucleotides, the CDR3 is TGCGCCAGCAGCGGGGACAGGGTAATCTATGGCTACACCTTC. Translating gives CASSGDRVIYGYTF. Based on the CDR3 plus reference TRBV5-1 and TRBJ1-2, the full variable domain is KAGVTQTPRYLIKTRGQQVTLSCSPISGHRSVSWYQQTPGQGLQFLFEYFSETQRNKGNFPGRFSGRQFSNSRSEMNVSTLELGDSALYLCASSGDRVIYGYTFGSGTRLTVV.

The chain employs TRBV4-2 and TRBJ2-1; possible D gene TRBD1, 5 bases. The germline CDR1 and CDR2 sequences are LGHNA and YNFKEQ. The CDR3 is made up of 13 amino acids. V lost 0 bases and J lost 9, with 9 bases in between. CDR3 sequence reads: CASSQDRGSEQFF. The CDR3 DNA reads as TGTGCCAGCAGCCAAGATAGGGGCTCTGAGCAGTTCTTC.

The chain employs TRBV30 and TRBJ1-2, with D possibly TRBD1 on 5 matching bases. The V and J ends lost 2 bases and 8 bases respectively, with 15 bases between them. Germline V gene sequence: CDR1 GTSNPN, CDR2 SVGIG (reference sequence). The CDR3 totals 13 residues. Here the CDR3 DNA reads TGTGCCTGGAGTATCCTAGGGGCGGGGGGCTACACCTTC. It codes for CAWSILGAGGYTF.

The chain combines TRBV28 with TRBJ2-7, with a tentative D call TRBD2 (6 bases). V dropped 4 bases and J dropped 2 bases, with 15 bases sitting between them. CDR3 length equals 15 residues. Germline CDR1 is MDHEN and CDR2 is SYDVKM. The CDR3 reads CASSSSGLRTYEQYF. In nucleotides, the CDR3 is TGTGCCAGCAGTTCCAGCGGGTTACGGACCTACGAGCAGTACTTC.

This clone appeared a single time. The chain combines TRBV7-6 with TRBJ1-6; 7 nucleotides align to TRBD1. CDR1 is SGHVS and CDR2 is FNYEAQ in the germline V gene. Losses at the gene ends were 5 bases for V and 7 bases for J; bases not matched to a gene: 11. The CDR3 runs to 16 residues. The CDR3 DNA follows: TGTGCCAGCAGCCCACGACAGGGAACAGGGAATTCACCCCTCCACTTT. Protein: CASSPRQGTGNSPLHF.

The rearrangement links TRBV6-5 to TRBJ1-2; perhaps TRBD1 as D (5 bases). The CDR3 loop spans 12 amino acids. V was cut by 5 bases and J by 6 bases, with 10 bases left in between. CDR1 and CDR2 (germline): MNHEY, SVGAGI. In DNA form, the CDR3 reads TGTGCCAGCAGTCACGACAGAAATGGCTACACCTTC. Translation: CASSHDRNGYTF.

The chain combines TRBV5-1 with TRBJ2-2; a possible D gene is TRBD1 (5 bases). The germline gives CDR1 SGHRS, CDR2 YFSETQ. V lost 4 bases to trimming and J lost 1 base, with 14 bases between them. This CDR3 region has 16 residues. CDR3 sequence: CASSHSIRENTGELFF. CDR3 DNA: TGCGCCAGCAGCCACTCGATCAGGGAGAACACCGGGGAGCTGTTTTTT.

This CDR3 reads CASSPQRGQGFYEQYF. DNA of the CDR3: TGTGCCAGCAGCCCCCAGCGGGGACAGGGGTTCTACGAGCAGTACTTC. The V call is TRBV25-1, the J call TRBJ2-7; 10 nucleotides line up with TRBD1. CDR1 MGHDK and CDR2 SYGVNS come from the germline V gene. The CDR3 contains 16 residues. The junction had 11 bases not matched to a gene; V was cut back by 6 bases and J by 3 bases.

The DNA for the CDR3 is TGTGCCAGCAGCTTAGGCAGGGGGCCGGAGACTGAAGCTTTCTTT. Its translation is CASSLGRGPETEAFF. The chain links TRBV7-3 to TRBJ1-1; TRBD1 matches at 8 bases. This CDR3 comprises 15 residues. J lost 5 bases, V lost 2 bases, and 7 bases had no gene match. Germline V gene lookup returns CDR1 SGHTA and CDR2 FQGTGA.

The CDR3 sequence: CASSRSGTGAPEQYF. CDR3 nucleotide sequence: TGTGCCAGCAGTAGATCCGGGACAGGGGCCCCCGAGCAGTACTTC. J is TRBJ2-7 and V is TRBV2; 10 nucleotides align to TRBD1. Germline trimming cut 5 bases from V and 6 bases from J; bases unmatched to any gene: 10. Germline V gene lookup returns CDR1 SNHLY and CDR2 FYNNEI. The CDR3 loop spans 15 amino acids.

The chain uses TRBV27 and TRBJ2-7; 8 nucleotides align to TRBD1. CDR1 and CDR2 (germline): MNHEY, SMNVEV (reference sequence). After removal of 0 bases from V and 3 bases from J, the junction contained 10 bases not matched to a gene. This CDR3 has 17 amino acids. The DNA for the CDR3 is TGTGCCAGCAGTTTATCGAGGCCTTCAGGGGGCGGCTACGAGCAGTACTTC. Translated: CASSLSRPSGGGYEQYF.

This clone was recorded only once. The gene calls are TRBV5-1 and TRBJ1-6, with D perhaps TRBD1 (6 bases). Germline V gene sequence: CDR1 SGHRS, CDR2 YFSETQ. The V end was cut by 4 bases, the J end by 8 bases, with 16 bases between. This CDR3 comprises 15 residues. CDR3 sequence (DNA): TGCGCCAGCAGCGCGGGGGGCGCAGGGGATTCACCCCTCCACTTT. Protein sequence: CASSAGGAGDSPLHF. The full variable domain, completed using reference TRBV5-1 and TRBJ1-6, is KAGVTQTPRYLIKTRGQQVTLSCSPISGHRSVSWYQQTPGQGLQFLFEYFSETQRNKGNFPGRFSGRQFSNSRSEMNVSTLELGDSALYLCASSAGGAGDSPLHFGNGTRLTVT.

The rearrangement uses TRBV5-1 and TRBJ2-2, with TRBD1 identical over 8 bases. Germline V gene lookup returns CDR1 SGHRS and CDR2 YFSETQ. The CDR3 is 16 amino acids. J lost 6 bases, V lost 0 bases, and 7 bases had no gene match. The chain's CDR3 is CASSLAGGAVAGELFF. Here the CDR3 DNA reads TGCGCCAGCAGCTTGGCAGGGGGCGCGGTTGCCGGGGAGCTGTTTTTT.

The DNA for the CDR3 is TGCAGTGCTAGTGTTCAGGGGGCGTTTATGGCTAATGAAAAACTGTTTTTT. The encoded protein is CSASVQGAFMANEKLFF. The chain is built from TRBV20-1 and TRBJ1-4; 8 positions match TRBD1. The V gene end was trimmed by 3 bases and the J gene end by 3 bases; junction bases not matched to a gene: 12. This CDR3 contains 17 residues. Germline CDR1 reads DFQATT; CDR2 reads SNEGSKA (reference sequence).

The V gene is TRBV14, the J gene TRBJ1-2; 8 bases line up with TRBD1. CDR1 and CDR2 (germline): SGHDN, FVKESK. The CDR3 extends over 14 amino acids. V lost 4 bases to trimming and J lost 4 bases; unmatched junction nucleotides: 5. CDR3 region: CASSLGQGLYGYTF. The DNA for the CDR3 is TGTGCCAGCAGCCTCGGACAGGGACTCTATGGCTACACCTTC.

This clone occurred a few times. This sequence joins TRBV5-6 and TRBJ1-4, with 7 bases that match TRBD1. CDR1 and CDR2 from the germline V gene are SGHDT and YYEEEE. Trimming removed 4 bases from V and 5 bases from J; junction bases left unmatched: 14. The CDR3 totals 17 residues. As DNA, the CDR3 is TGTGCCAGCAGCCCCCGTCTAGGGGACAGCCTAAATGAAAAACTGTTTTTT. It specifies CASSPRLGDSLNEKLFF. The whole variable domain, remainder taken from reference TRBV5-6 and TRBJ1-4, is DAGVTQSPTHLIKTRGQQVTLRCSPKSGHDTVSWYQQALGQGPQFIFQYYEEEERQRGNFPDRFSGHQFPNYSSELNVNALLLGDSALYLCASSPRLGDSLNEKLFFGSGTQLSVL.

The rearrangement links TRBV5-6 to TRBJ1-4; D not certain. The V and J ends lost 0 bases and 10 bases respectively, with 13 bases between them. This CDR3 region has 14 residues. Germline assignment: CDR1 SGHDT and CDR2 YYEEEE. The CDR3 region is CASSLADWSGKLFF. The CDR3 bases are TGTGCCAGCAGCTTGGCCGACTGGAGTGGAAAACTGTTTTTT. Complete variable domain (other parts from reference TRBV5-6 and TRBJ1-4): DAGVTQSPTHLIKTRGQQVTLRCSPKSGHDTVSWYQQALGQGPQFIFQYYEEEERQRGNFPDRFSGHQFPNYSSELNVNALLLGDSALYLCASSLADWSGKLFFGSGTQLSVL.

The rearrangement uses TRBV19 and TRBJ1-3, with D unresolved. V was pared by 0 bases and J by 0 bases, with 9 bases between. The CDR3 consists of 16 residues. Per the germline V gene, CDR1 is LNHDA and CDR2 is SQIVND (reference sequence). The CDR3 loop is CASSIDLSRSGNTIYF. CDR3 coding DNA: TGTGCCAGTAGTATAGATCTCTCTCGCTCTGGAAACACCATATATTTT.

This sequence joins TRBV19 and TRBJ1-2; 9 bases line up with TRBD1. Germline V gene data show CDR1 as LNHDA and CDR2 as SQIVND (reference sequence). CDR3 length: 15 amino acids. Germline trimming cut 6 bases from V and 7 bases from J; bases unmatched to any gene: 12. CDR3: CASRDVPGQGSGYTF. The CDR3 bases are TGTGCCAGTAGGGACGTCCCGGGACAGGGTTCTGGCTACACCTTC.

The chain has TRBV24-1 and TRBJ2-5, with 7 bases identical to TRBD2. The V gene end was trimmed by 3 bases and the J gene end by 3 bases; junction bases not matched to a gene: 6. Germline V gene sequence: CDR1 KGHDR, CDR2 SFDVKD. The CDR3 is 15 amino acids. The CDR3, as DNA: TGTGCCACCAGTGATATTACTAGCGTCAAAGAGACCCAGTACTTC. Its translation is CATSDITSVKETQYF.

V and J are TRBV9 and TRBJ2-3; a weak D match, TRBD2 (6 bases). V shed 4 bases and J shed 0 bases, with 15 bases lying between them. The CDR3 is 16 amino acids. The germline gives CDR1 SGDLS, CDR2 YYNGEE. CDR3 protein: CASSPGDRGSTDTQYF. CDR3 nucleotide sequence: TGTGCCAGCAGCCCCGGGGATCGGGGGAGCACAGATACGCAGTATTTT.

The chain couples TRBV7-2 to TRBJ1-5; TRBD1 agrees at 7 bases. Germline V gene lookup returns CDR1 SGHTA and CDR2 FQGNSA. V gave up 5 bases and J gave up 5 bases; unmatched junction bases: 12. The CDR3 runs to 16 residues. CDR3 sequence (DNA): TGTGCCAGCAGCCCCCGCGGACAGGCCGTCGATCAGCCCCAGCATTTT. This sequence encodes CASSPRGQAVDQPQHF.

This chain connects TRBV5-6 to TRBJ2-4; D call uncertain. Trimming shortened V by 3 bases and J by 0 bases, and 10 bases separated the two germline ends. From germline, CDR1 is SGHDT and CDR2 YYEEEE. CDR3 length: 15 amino acids. The DNA of the CDR3 is TGTGCCAGCAGCTCCACAACGTTAGCCAAAAACATTCAGTACTTC. Translation: CASSSTTLAKNIQYF.

This clone came up a few times. The V call is TRBV4-1, the J call TRBJ2-7; weak D call: TRBD1 (5 bases). CDR1 and CDR2 from the germline V gene are MGHRA and YSYEKL. Trimming cost V 4 bases and J 1 base, with 17 bases left between them. The CDR3 is 16 amino acids. The CDR3 DNA is TGCGCCAGCAGCCGATTACAGGTAACCCGATCCTACGAGCAGTACTTC. It translates to CASSRLQVTRSYEQYF.